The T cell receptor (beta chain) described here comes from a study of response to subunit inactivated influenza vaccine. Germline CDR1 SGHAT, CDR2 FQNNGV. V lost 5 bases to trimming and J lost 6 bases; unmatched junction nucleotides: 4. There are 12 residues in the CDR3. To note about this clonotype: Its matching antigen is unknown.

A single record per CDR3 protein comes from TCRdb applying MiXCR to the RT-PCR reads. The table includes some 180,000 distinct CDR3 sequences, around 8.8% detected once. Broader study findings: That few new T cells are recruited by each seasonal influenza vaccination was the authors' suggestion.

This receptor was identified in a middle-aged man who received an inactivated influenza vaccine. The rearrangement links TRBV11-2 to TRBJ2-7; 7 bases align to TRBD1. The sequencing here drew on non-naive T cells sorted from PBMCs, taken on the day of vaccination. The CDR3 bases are TGTGCCAGCAGCCTAGGGACAGTCGAGCAGTACTTC. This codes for CASSLGTVEQYF.